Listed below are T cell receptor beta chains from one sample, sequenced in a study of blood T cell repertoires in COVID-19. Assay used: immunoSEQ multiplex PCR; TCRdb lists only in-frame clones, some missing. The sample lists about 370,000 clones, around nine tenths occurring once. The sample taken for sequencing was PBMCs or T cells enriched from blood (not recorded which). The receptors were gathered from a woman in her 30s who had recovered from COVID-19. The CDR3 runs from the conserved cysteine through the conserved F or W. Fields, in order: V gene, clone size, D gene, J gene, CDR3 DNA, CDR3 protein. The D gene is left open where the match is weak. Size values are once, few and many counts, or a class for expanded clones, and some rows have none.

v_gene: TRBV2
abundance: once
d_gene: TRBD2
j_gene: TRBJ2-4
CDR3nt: TGTGCCAGCAGTCCGGGACTAGCGGGGGGGTTGAACATTCAGTACTTC
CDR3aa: CASSPGLAGGLNIQYF

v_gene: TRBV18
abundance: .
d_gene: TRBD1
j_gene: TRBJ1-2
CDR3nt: TGTGCCAGCTCCCCGGGACAGGACCCCTATGGCTACACCTTC
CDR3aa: CASSPGQDPYGYTF

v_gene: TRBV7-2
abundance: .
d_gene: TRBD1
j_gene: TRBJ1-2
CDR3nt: TGTGCCAGCAGCTTAGCTCCAGGGGGCTATGGCTACACCTTC
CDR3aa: CASSLAPGGYGYTF

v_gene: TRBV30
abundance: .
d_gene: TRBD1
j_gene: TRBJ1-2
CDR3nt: TGTGCCTGGAACCATCGCCGGGACAGCTATGGCTACACCTTC
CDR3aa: CAWNHRRDSYGYTF

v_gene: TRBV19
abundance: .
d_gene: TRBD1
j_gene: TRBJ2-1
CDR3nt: TGTGCCAGTAGTTCAATCCTGGACAGGGGTTCCTACAATGAGCAGTTCTTC
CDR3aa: CASSSILDRGSYNEQFF

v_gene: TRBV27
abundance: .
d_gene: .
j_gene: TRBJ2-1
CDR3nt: TGTGCCAGCAGTCTTGGGTTCAGGGTCGGGGGATACTCCTACAATGAGCAGTTCTTC
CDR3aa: CASSLGFRVGGYSYNEQFF

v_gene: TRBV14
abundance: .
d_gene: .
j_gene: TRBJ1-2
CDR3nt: TGTGCCAGCAGCCAATTTCGGGGTAATGGCTACACCTTC
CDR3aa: CASSQFRGNGYTF

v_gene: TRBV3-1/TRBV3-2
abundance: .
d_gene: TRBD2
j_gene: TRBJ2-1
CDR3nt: TGTGCCAGCAGCCCGATAGCGGGAGGAAAGCAGTTCTTC
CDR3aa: CASSPIAGGKQFF

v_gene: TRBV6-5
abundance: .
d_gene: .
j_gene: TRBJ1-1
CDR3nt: TGTGCCAGCGGCTACAGGGTGGACACTGAAGCTTTCTTT
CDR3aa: CASGYRVDTEAFF

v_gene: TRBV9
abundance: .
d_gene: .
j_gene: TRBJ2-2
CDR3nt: TGTGCCAGCAGCGTATGGCAGGTTAACACCGGGGAGCTGTTTTTT
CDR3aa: CASSVWQVNTGELFF

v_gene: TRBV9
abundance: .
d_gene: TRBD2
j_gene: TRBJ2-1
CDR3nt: TGTGCCAGCAGCCTCGGACTAGCGGGGGTCTCCAATGAGCAGTTCTTC
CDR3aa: CASSLGLAGVSNEQFF